This T cell receptor beta chain was identified during a study of T cell responses to AZD1222 COVID-19 vaccine. This clone was detected only a few times. Sequencing was performed with immunoSEQ multiplex PCR; in TCRdb, only in-frame clones are kept and a portion is missing. In the table there are more than 110,000 clones, around 85% of which are singletons. The sequence was collected from an adult in good health. This specimen consisted of peripheral blood, obtained on day 0 of AZD1222 vaccination.

The CDR3 sequence: CASSTGLRPYEQYF. The CDR3 DNA sequence: TGTGCCAGCAGCACGGGGCTGCGGCCCTACGAGCAGTACTTC. V gene TRBV7-8 combines with J gene TRBJ2-7; the D call may be TRBD1 or TRBD2 (5 bases each). V dropped 5 bases and J dropped 2 bases, with 13 bases sitting between them. The germline V gene encodes CDR1 SGHVS and CDR2 FQNEAQ. The CDR3 loop spans 14 amino acids. The entire variable domain, with the rest obtained from reference TRBV7-8 and TRBJ2-7, is as follows: GAGVSQSPRYKVAKRGQDVALRCDPISGHVSLFWYQQALGQGPEFLTYFQNEAQLDKSGLPSDRFFAERPEGSVSTLKIQRTQQEDSAVYLCASSTGLRPYEQYFGPGTRLTVT.